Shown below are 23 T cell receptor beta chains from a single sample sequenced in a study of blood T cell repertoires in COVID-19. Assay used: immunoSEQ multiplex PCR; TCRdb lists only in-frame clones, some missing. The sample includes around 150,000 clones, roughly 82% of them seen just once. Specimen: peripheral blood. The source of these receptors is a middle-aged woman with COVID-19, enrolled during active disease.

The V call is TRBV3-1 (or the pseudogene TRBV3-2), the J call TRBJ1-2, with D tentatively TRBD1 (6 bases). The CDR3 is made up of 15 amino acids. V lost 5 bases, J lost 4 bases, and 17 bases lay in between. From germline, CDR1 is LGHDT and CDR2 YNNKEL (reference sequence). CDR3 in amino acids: CASSFEGGIGYGYTF. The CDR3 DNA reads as TGTGCCAGCAGCTTTGAGGGGGGGATAGGCTATGGCTACACCTTC.

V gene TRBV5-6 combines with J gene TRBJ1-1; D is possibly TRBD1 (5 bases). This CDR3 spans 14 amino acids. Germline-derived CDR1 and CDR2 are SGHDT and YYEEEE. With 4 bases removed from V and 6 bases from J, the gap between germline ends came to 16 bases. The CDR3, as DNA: TGTGCCAGCAGCCCGGGACTGCAGGTGTCTGAAGCTTTCTTT. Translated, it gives CASSPGLQVSEAFF.

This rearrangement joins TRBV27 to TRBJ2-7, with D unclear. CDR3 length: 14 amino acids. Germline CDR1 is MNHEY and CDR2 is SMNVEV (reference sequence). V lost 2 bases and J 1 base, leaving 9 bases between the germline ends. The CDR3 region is CASSLNFASYEQYF. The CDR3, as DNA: TGTGCCAGCAGTTTAAATTTTGCGTCCTACGAGCAGTACTTC.

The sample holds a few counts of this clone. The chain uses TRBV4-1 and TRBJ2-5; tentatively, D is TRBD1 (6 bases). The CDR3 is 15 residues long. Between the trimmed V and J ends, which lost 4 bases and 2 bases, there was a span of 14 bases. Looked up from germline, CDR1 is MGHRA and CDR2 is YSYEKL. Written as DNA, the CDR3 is TGCGCCAGCAGCCTCAGACCTGGACAGCAAGAGACCCAGTACTTC. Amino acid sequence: CASSLRPGQQETQYF.

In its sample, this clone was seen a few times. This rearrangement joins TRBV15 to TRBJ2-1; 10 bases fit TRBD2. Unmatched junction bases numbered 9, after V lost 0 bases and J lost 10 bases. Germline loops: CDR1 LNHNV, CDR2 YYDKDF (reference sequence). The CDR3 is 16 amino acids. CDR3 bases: TGTGCCACCAGCAGAGATACGCTAGCGGGAGCGGGCGAGCAGTTCTTC. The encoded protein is CATSRDTLAGAGEQFF. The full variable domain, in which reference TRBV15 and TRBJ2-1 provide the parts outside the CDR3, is DAMVIQNPRYQVTQFGKPVTLSCSQTLNHNVMYWYQQKSSQAPKLLFHYYDKDFNNEADTPDNFQSRRPNTSFCFLDIRSPGLGDTAMYLCATSRDTLAGAGEQFFGPGTRLTVL.

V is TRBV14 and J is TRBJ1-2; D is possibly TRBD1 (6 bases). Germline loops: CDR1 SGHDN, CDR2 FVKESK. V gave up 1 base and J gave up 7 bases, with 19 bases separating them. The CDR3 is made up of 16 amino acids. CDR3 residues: CASSQVLTGRRSGYTF. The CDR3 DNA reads TGTGCCAGCAGCCAAGTTCTGACAGGCCGGAGAAGTGGCTACACCTTC.

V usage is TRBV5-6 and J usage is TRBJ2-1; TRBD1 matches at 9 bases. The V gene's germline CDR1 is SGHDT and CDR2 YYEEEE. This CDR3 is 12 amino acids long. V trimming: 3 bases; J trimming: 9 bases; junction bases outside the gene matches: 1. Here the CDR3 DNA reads TGTGCCAGCAGCTGGACAGGGGTTGAGCAGTTCTTC. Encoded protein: CASSWTGVEQFF.

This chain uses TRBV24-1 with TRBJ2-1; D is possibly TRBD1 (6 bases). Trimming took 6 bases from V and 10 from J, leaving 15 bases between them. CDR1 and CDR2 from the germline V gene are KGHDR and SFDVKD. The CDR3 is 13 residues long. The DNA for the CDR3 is TGTGCCACCAGTCAGCCTGGGGGCGGGGAGCAGTTCTTC. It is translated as CATSQPGGGEQFF.

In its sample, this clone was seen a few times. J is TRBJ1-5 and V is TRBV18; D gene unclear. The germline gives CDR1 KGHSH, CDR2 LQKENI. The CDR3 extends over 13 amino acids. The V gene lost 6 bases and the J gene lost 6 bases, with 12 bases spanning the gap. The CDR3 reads CASSLLGSQPQHF. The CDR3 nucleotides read TGTGCCAGCTCCTTACTCGGGTCTCAGCCCCAGCATTTT.

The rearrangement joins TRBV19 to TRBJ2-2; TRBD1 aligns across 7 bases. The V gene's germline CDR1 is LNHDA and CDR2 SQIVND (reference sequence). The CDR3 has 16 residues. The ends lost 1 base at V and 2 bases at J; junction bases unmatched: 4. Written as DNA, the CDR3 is TGTGCCAGTAGTATAGGCGACAGGGTTAACACCGGGGAGCTGTTTTTT. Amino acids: CASSIGDRVNTGELFF.

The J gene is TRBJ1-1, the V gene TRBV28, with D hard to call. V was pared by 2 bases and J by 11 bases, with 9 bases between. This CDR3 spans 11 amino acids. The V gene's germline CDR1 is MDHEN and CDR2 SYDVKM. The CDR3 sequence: CASSLQFKAFF. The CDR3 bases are TGTGCCAGCAGTTTACAGTTTAAGGCTTTCTTT. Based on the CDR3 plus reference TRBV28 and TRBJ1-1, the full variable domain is DVKVTQSSRYLVKRTGEKVFLECVQDMDHENMFWYRQDPGLGLRLIYFSYDVKMKEKGDIPEGYSVSREKKERFSLILESASTNQTSMYLCASSLQFKAFFGQGTRLTVV.

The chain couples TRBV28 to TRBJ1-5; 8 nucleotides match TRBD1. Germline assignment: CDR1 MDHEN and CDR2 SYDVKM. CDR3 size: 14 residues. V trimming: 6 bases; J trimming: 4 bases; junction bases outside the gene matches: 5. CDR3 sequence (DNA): TGTGCCAGCAGCTGGACAGGGAGGAATCAGCCCCAGCATTTT. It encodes CASSWTGRNQPQHF.

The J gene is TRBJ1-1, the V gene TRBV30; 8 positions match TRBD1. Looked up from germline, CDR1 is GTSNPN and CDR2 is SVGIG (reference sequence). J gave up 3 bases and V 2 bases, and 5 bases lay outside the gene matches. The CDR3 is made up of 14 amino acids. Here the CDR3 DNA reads TGTGCCTGGAGTCCCGACAGGGGTTACACTGAAGCTTTCTTT. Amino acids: CAWSPDRGYTEAFF.

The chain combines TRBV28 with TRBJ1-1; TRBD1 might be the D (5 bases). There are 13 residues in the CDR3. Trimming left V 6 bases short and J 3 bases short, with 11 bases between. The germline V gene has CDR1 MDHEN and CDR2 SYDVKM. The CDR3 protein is CASSLGLHTEAFF. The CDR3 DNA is TGTGCCAGCAGCTTGGGACTACACACTGAAGCTTTCTTT.

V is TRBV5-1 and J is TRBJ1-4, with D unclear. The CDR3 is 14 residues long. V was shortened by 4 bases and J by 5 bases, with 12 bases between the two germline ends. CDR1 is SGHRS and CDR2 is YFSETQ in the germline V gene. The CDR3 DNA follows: TGCGCCAGCAGCCCGGAGATTCCGAATGAAAAACTGTTTTTT. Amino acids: CASSPEIPNEKLFF.

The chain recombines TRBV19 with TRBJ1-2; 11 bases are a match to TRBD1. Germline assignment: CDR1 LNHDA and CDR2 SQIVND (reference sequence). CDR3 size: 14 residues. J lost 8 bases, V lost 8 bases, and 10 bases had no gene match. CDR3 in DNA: TGTGCCAGTGCTGAGGGACAGGGGGTAGGAGGCTACACCTTC. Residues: CASAEGQGVGGYTF. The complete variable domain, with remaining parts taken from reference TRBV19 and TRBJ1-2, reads DGGITQSPKYLFRKEGQNVTLSCEQNLNHDAMYWYRQDPGQGLRLIYYSQIVNDFQKGDIAEGYSVSREKKESFPLTVTSAQKNPTAFYLCASAEGQGVGGYTFGSGTRLTVV.

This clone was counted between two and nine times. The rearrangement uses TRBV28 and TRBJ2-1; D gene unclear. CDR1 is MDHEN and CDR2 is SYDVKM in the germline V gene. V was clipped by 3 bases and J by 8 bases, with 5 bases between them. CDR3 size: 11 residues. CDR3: CASSFRDEQFF. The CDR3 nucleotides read TGTGCCAGCAGTTTTCGCGATGAGCAGTTCTTC.

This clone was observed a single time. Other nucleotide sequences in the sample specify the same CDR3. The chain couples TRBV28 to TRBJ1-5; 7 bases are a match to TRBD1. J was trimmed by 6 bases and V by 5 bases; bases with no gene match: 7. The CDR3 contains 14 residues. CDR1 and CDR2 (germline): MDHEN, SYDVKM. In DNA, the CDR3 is TGTGCCAGCAGTCTGGAGGGGGCGACTCAGCCCCAGCATTTT. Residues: CASSLEGATQPQHF.

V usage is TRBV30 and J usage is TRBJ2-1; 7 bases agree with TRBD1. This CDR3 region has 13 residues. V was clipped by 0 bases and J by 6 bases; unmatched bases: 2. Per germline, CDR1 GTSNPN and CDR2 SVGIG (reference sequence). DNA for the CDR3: TGTGCCTGGAGTGTACAGGGGACCAATGAGCAGTTCTTC. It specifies CAWSVQGTNEQFF.

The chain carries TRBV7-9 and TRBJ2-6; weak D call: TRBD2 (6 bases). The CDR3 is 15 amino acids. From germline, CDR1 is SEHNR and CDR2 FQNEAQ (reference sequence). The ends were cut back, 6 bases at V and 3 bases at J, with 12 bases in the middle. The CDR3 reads CASRGGPYGANVLTF. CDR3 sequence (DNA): TGTGCCAGCAGGGGGGGACCCTATGGGGCCAACGTCCTGACTTTC.

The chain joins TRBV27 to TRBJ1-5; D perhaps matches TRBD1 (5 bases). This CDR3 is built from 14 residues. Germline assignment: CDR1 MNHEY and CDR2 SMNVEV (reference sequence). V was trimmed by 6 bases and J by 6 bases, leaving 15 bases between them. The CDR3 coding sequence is TGTGCCAGCAGAGCACTACCGGGGGTTCAGCCCCAGCATTTT. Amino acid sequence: CASRALPGVQPQHF.

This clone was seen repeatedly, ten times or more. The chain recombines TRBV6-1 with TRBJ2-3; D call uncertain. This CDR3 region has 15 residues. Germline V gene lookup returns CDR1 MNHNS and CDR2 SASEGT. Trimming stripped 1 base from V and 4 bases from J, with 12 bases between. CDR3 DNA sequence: TGTGCCAGCAGTGAAGGAGCGATAGGCGCAGATACGCAGTATTTT. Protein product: CASSEGAIGADTQYF.

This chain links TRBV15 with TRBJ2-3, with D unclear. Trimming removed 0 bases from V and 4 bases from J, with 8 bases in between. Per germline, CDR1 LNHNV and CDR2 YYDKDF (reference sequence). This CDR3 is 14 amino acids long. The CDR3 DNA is TGTGCCACCAGCAGAGAGGGCTACGCAGATACGCAGTATTTT. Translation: CATSREGYADTQYF.